These 18 T cell receptor beta chains were all obtained from the same sample, sequenced in a study of T cells in Graves' hyperthyroidism and ophthalmopathy. Amplification targeted TCR beta CDR3 regions from RNA transcripts. TCR CDR3 regions were first amplified by RT-PCR with HTBI primers. MiXCR was run by TCRdb on the multiplex PCR reads, yielding one entry per CDR3 protein. The profile shows about 740,000 distinct CDR3 sequences, 14% of them singletons. The sequencing input was blood. The receptors derive from a woman younger than 30 with Graves' hyperthyroidism.

This clonotype was recorded at least ten times. V and J are TRBV5-1 and TRBJ2-4; 7 nucleotides match TRBD2. Unmatched junction bases numbered 11, after V lost 6 bases and J lost 5 bases. Germline V CDR1 and CDR2: SGHRS, YFSETQ. The CDR3 spans 15 residues. The CDR3 is CASTPWGGVQNIQYF. The CDR3 DNA sequence: TGCGCCAGCACCCCGTGGGGGGGGGTCCAAAACATTCAGTACTTC. The variable domain in full, with the rest retrieved from reference TRBV5-1 and TRBJ2-4, is KAGVTQTPRYLIKTRGQQVTLSCSPISGHRSVSWYQQTPGQGLQFLFEYFSETQRNKGNFPGRFSGRQFSNSRSEMNVSTLELGDSALYLCASTPWGGVQNIQYFGAGTRLSVL.

This clonotype was seen at least ten times. The chain recombines TRBV12-3 or TRBV12-4 with TRBJ1-1; D is unresolved. The CDR3 sequence is 13 residues long. Trimming took off 8 bases at V and 3 bases at J, with 13 bases between the two ends. The CDR3 loop is CASGTGGYTEAFF. DNA of the CDR3: TGTGCCAGCGGAACTGGCGGGTACACTGAAGCTTTCTTT.

This clonotype was seen ten or more times. The chain links TRBV7-2 to TRBJ2-7; tentatively, D is TRBD1 (6 bases). The CDR3 length is 15 residues. V shed 6 bases and J shed 2 bases, with 17 bases lying between them. Germline-derived CDR1 and CDR2 are SGHTA and FQGNSA. The DNA for the CDR3 is TGTGCCAGCAGACACGCCGGGACACCCACCTACGAGCAGTACTTC. Residues: CASRHAGTPTYEQYF. Drawing the rest from reference TRBV7-2 and TRBJ2-7, the complete variable domain is GAGVSQSPSNKVTEKGKDVELRCDPISGHTALYWYRQSLGQGLEFLIYFQGNSAPDKSGLPSDRFSAERTGGSVSTLTIQRTQQEDSAVYLCASRHAGTPTYEQYFGPGTRLTVT.

This chain uses TRBV20-1 with TRBJ2-7; 11 bases map to TRBD2. Germline trimming cut 4 bases from V and 5 bases from J; bases unmatched to any gene: 4. This CDR3 has 13 residues. CDR1 is DFQATT and CDR2 is SNEGSKA in the germline V gene (reference sequence). Written as DNA, the CDR3 is TGCAGTGCTAAACTAGCGGGAGTCCACGAGCAGTACTTC. Protein sequence: CSAKLAGVHEQYF.

This clonotype appeared many times. This sequence joins TRBV5-8 and TRBJ2-7, with 12 bases lining up with TRBD2. The CDR3 is 17 amino acids. Germline V gene sequence: CDR1 SGHTS, CDR2 YDEGEE. With V trimmed by 4 bases and J by 4 bases, 12 bases remained unmatched. CDR3 amino acids: CASSMTPSTSGRYEQYF. CDR3 sequence (DNA): TGTGCCAGCAGCATGACCCCCTCGACTAGCGGGAGATACGAGCAGTACTTC.

This clonotype occurred many times. V and J are TRBV7-9 and TRBJ2-3; D remains ambiguous. The CDR3 covers 18 residues. V lost 4 bases and J 6 bases, leaving 26 bases between the germline ends. The germline V gene has CDR1 SEHNR and CDR2 FQNEAQ (reference sequence). CDR3 DNA sequence: TGTGCCAGCAGCTCGAGAAGGGCGACGGATCTCAACCGGGATACGCAGTATTTT. Translated, it gives CASSSRRATDLNRDTQYF.

This clonotype showed up many times. The chain combines TRBV6-2 or TRBV6-3 with TRBJ2-3; a weak D match, TRBD2 (6 bases). The germline CDR1 and CDR2 sequences are MNHEY and SVGEGT. The CDR3 is 14 amino acids. The ends were cut back, 0 bases at V and 8 bases at J, with 12 bases in the middle. For the CDR3, the DNA is TGTGCCAGCAGTTACTCCCCGGAGGGCGGTACGCAGTATTTT. This sequence encodes CASSYSPEGGTQYF.

This clonotype was seen a handful of times. The V call is TRBV15, the J call TRBJ1-1; no clear D. Germline values: CDR1 LNHNV, CDR2 YYDKDF (reference sequence). The CDR3 sequence is 17 residues long. Deletions cut 0 bases from V and 4 bases from J, with 18 bases between. CDR3 protein: CATSRDRRPIRVTEAFF. The CDR3 region has the DNA TGTGCCACCAGCAGAGATCGTCGACCTATTAGGGTCACTGAAGCTTTCTTT.

The chain combines TRBV4-1 with TRBJ1-4; 9 bases fit TRBD1. Per germline, CDR1 MGHRA and CDR2 YSYEKL. This CDR3 spans 14 amino acids. V gave up 10 bases and J gave up 5 bases; unmatched junction bases: 8. The chain's CDR3 is CATSRTGANEKLFF. Here the CDR3 DNA reads TGCGCCACCTCGAGGACAGGGGCGAATGAAAAACTGTTTTTT.

The chain combines TRBV12-3 or TRBV12-4 with TRBJ1-6, with TRBD1 identical over 7 bases. Trimming took 5 bases from V and 9 from J; bases not matched to a gene: 7. This CDR3 has 14 residues. The CDR3 loop is CASSNRGAASPLHF. DNA of the CDR3: TGTGCCAGCAGTAACAGGGGAGCAGCTTCACCCCTCCACTTT.

Comments on this clonotype: It may be a read error: a sequence one base away is much more abundant. The chain is built from TRBV7-9 and TRBJ1-1; the D is unclear. Germline assignment: CDR1 SEHNR and CDR2 FQNEAQ (reference sequence). The length of the CDR3 is 13 residues. The CDR3 nucleotides are TGTGTCAGCAGCTTAGTCCAGCTCACTGAAGCTTTCTTT. Translating it yields CVSSLVQLTEAFF.

This clonotype was detected a few times. The chain couples TRBV4-1 to TRBJ1-5; perhaps TRBD1 as D (6 bases). The CDR3 extends over 16 amino acids. The V end lost 0 bases, the J end lost 2 bases, and 11 bases lay between the germline ends. Germline V gene data show CDR1 as MGHRA and CDR2 as YSYEKL. In DNA form, the CDR3 reads TGCGCCAGCAGCCAAGATGGCAGGGGAGGCAATCAGCCCCAGCATTTT. It encodes CASSQDGRGGNQPQHF.

CDR3 nucleotide sequence: TGTGCCAGCAGCTTAGGGTGGGGCCCTAAAATGAAACTGTTTTTT. It yields the protein CASSLGWGPKMKLFF. This chain connects TRBV7-2 to TRBJ1-4, with D tentatively TRBD1 (5 bases). The CDR3 is made up of 15 amino acids. The germline gives CDR1 SGHTA, CDR2 FQGNSA. V was cut by 1 base and J by 11 bases, with 17 bases left in between.

This clonotype was observed a handful of times. The rearrangement joins TRBV6-1 to TRBJ2-1; 13 nucleotides match TRBD2. CDR3 length: 19 residues. Germline CDR1 is MNHNS and CDR2 is SASEGT. Trimming cost V 10 bases and J 8 bases; bases outside gene matches: 23. In DNA, the CDR3 is TGTGCCACCACCGGAACAGGTCTAATTAGGACTAGCGGGAGACATGAGCAGTTCTTC. Translated, it gives CATTGTGLIRTSGRHEQFF.

This clonotype was counted ten times or more. The chain couples TRBV3-1 to TRBJ1-1; 9 bases line up with TRBD1. The length of the CDR3 is 15 residues. CDR1 and CDR2 from the germline V gene are LGHDT and YNNKEL (reference sequence). The V segment lost 4 bases and the J segment 6 bases; nucleotides outside the gene matches: 9. The chain's CDR3 is CASSRLGQGGSEAFF. CDR3 nucleotides: TGTGCCAGCAGCCGCTTGGGACAGGGTGGATCTGAAGCTTTCTTT.

This clonotype was seen at least ten times. The V and J genes are TRBV27 and TRBJ2-1, with a possible D match to TRBD2 (6 bases). Germline V gives CDR1 MNHEY, CDR2 SMNVEV (reference sequence). V lost 4 bases and J 7 bases, leaving 20 bases between the germline ends. The CDR3 contains 16 residues. The CDR3 sequence is CASSWGDGPYRNEQFF. The CDR3 DNA reads TGTGCCAGCAGTTGGGGGGATGGGCCTTACAGGAATGAGCAGTTCTTC.

V usage is TRBV12-3 or TRBV12-4 and J usage is TRBJ2-7, with 14 bases matching TRBD2. V shed 3 bases and J 3 bases; nucleotides not matched to a gene: 19. The CDR3 is made up of 21 amino acids. The CDR3 reads CASSFPTSERLAGGPFYEQYF. For the CDR3, the DNA is TGTGCCAGCAGTTTTCCAACCTCGGAAAGACTAGCGGGAGGGCCTTTCTACGAGCAGTACTTC.

This clonotype was detected ten times or more. This chain links TRBV5-1 with TRBJ2-1; a weak D match, TRBD1 (5 bases). Germline CDR1 and CDR2: SGHRS and YFSETQ. The length of the CDR3 is 13 residues. Trimming removed 3 bases at V and 13 bases at J, with 17 bases between. The CDR3: CASSSGQPLSQFF. In nucleotides, the CDR3 is TGCGCCAGCAGCTCAGGACAACCTCTTTCCCAGTTCTTC.